This T cell receptor beta chain was observed in a study of blood T cell repertoires in COVID-19. Study summary: Collection of acute and convalescent COVID-19 samples took place in the United States, Italy and Spain.

The germline CDR1 and CDR2 sequences are LGHNA and YNFKEQ. Losses at the gene ends were 3 bases for V and 5 bases for J; bases not matched to a gene: 5. The CDR3 totals 16 residues. Profiled with immunoSEQ multiplex PCR; TCRdb holds only in-frame clones, not every one. This sample carries 15,000 or so clones, about 90% of them seen once, and the ten largest clones take 15% to 20%. Specimen: peripheral blood. The rearrangement links TRBV4-2 to TRBJ2-5, with TRBD2 matching 14 bases. This TCR was sampled from a man aged 45-65 years with active COVID-19. The chain's CDR3 is CASSHGTSGRGETQYF. The CDR3 DNA is TGTGCCAGCAGCCATGGGACTAGCGGGAGAGGGGAGACCCAGTACTTC.